These 12 T cell receptor beta chains originate from one sample sequenced in a study of blood T cell repertoires in COVID-19. Using immunoSEQ multiplex PCR, the repertoire was profiled, and TCRdb retains in-frame clones only, with some absent. The data hold more than 400,000 clones, with 80% to 90% observed a single time. Sequenced sample: peripheral blood. Source of these receptors: a human donor in a cohort sampled during active COVID-19.

The genes are TRBV7-2 and TRBJ2-1; 11 bases are a match to TRBD2. CDR1 is SGHTA, CDR2 FQGNSA, per germline. This CDR3 has 15 residues. Trimming took 1 base from V and 8 from J; bases not matched to a gene: 4. The DNA for the CDR3 is TGTGCCAGCAGCTTAGGTAGCGGGAGGGCTGATGAGCAGTTCTTC. It codes for CASSLGSGRADEQFF.

The chain has TRBV7-3 and TRBJ2-1; perhaps TRBD1 as D (5 bases). V was pared by 2 bases and J by 9 bases, with 17 bases between. The germline CDR1 and CDR2 sequences are SGHTA and FQGTGA. The CDR3 is made up of 15 amino acids. As DNA, the CDR3 is TGTGCCAGCAGCTTACTCTCATGGGGTCAGGGTGAGCAGTTCTTC. It translates to CASSLLSWGQGEQFF. The full variable domain, rest sourced from reference TRBV7-3 and TRBJ2-1, is GAGVSQTPSNKVTEKGKYVELRCDPISGHTALYWYRQSLGQGPEFLIYFQGTGAADDSGLPNDRFFAVRPEGSVSTLKIQRTERGDSAVYLCASSLLSWGQGEQFFGPGTRLTVL.

This clone appeared once. The chain carries TRBV18 and TRBJ2-1, with a tentative D call TRBD2 (5 bases). The germline gives CDR1 KGHSH, CDR2 LQKENI. V lost 7 bases and J lost 9, with 25 bases in between. CDR3 length equals 16 residues. CDR3 region: CASLPQTPSGSSEQFF. Here the CDR3 DNA reads TGTGCCAGCTTACCCCAAACTCCGTCGGGGTCGAGTGAGCAGTTCTTC.

The V and J genes are TRBV12-3 or TRBV12-4 and TRBJ1-1; unclear D gene. Trimming took off 5 bases at V and 7 bases at J, with 8 bases between the two ends. The CDR3 has 11 residues. CDR3 amino acids: CASSPAGEAFF. CDR3 bases: TGTGCCAGCAGTCCCGCAGGTGAAGCTTTCTTT.

Concerning this clone: The sample has other DNA sequences that encode this CDR3 too. The chain combines TRBV4-3 with TRBJ1-3; no definite D call. Per germline, CDR1 LGHNA and CDR2 YSLEER. Trimming stripped 0 bases from V and 1 base from J, with 7 bases between. The CDR3 has 15 amino acids. The CDR3 region has the DNA TGCGCCAGCAGCCAAGATCGGGTTTCTGGAAACACCATATATTTT. Amino acid sequence: CASSQDRVSGNTIYF.

Comments on this clone: At one end the junction does not follow the germline gene, possibly because of a read error. This sequence joins TRBV3-1 (or the pseudogene TRBV3-2) and TRBJ2-7; 7 nucleotides line up with TRBD1. The CDR3 loop spans 13 amino acids. In germline, CDR1 is LGHDT, CDR2 YNNKEL (reference sequence). The chain's CDR3 is CASSHQRTGRRCF. CDR3 nucleotide sequence: TGTGCCAGCAGCCACCAAAGGACAGGTCGACGGTGCTTC.

CDR3 nucleotide sequence: TGTGCCAGCAGTCTCGCCGCGCCAGGAAAACTGTTTTTT. Translated, it gives CASSLAAPGKLFF. The V gene is TRBV12-3 or TRBV12-4, the J gene TRBJ1-4; D call uncertain. CDR3 length: 13 residues. V gave up 5 bases and J gave up 10 bases, with 14 bases separating them.

J is TRBJ2-1 and V is TRBV18, with 7 bases lining up with TRBD2. J gave up 10 bases and V 3 bases, and 9 bases lay outside the gene matches. Germline V gene sequence: CDR1 KGHSH, CDR2 LQKENI. The CDR3 is 14 residues long. Here the CDR3 reads CASSPWRESREQFF. CDR3 nucleotide sequence: TGTGCCAGCTCACCGTGGCGGGAGTCGAGGGAGCAGTTCTTC.

The chain uses TRBV7-2 and TRBJ1-3; D call uncertain. V was shortened by 8 bases and J by 0 bases, with 2 bases between the two germline ends. CDR1 and CDR2 from the germline V gene are SGHTA and FQGNSA. The length of the CDR3 is 11 residues. The CDR3 DNA sequence: TGTGCCAGCCACTCTGGAAACACCATATATTTT. Protein: CASHSGNTIYF.

The J gene is TRBJ2-7, the V gene TRBV6-1, with 8 positions matching TRBD1. The CDR3 spans 17 residues. Germline CDR1 MNHNS, CDR2 SASEGT. V shed 2 bases, J shed 0 bases, and the junction held 9 bases outside the gene matches. The CDR3 DNA reads as TGTGCCAGCAGTGAATTAAAACGGACAGGGAGCTCCTACGAGCAGTACTTC. Its protein is CASSELKRTGSSYEQYF.

The rearrangement uses TRBV12-5 and TRBJ2-7; 10 nucleotides line up with TRBD2. The V gene's germline CDR1 is LGHNT and CDR2 FRNRAP. CDR3 length equals 16 residues. The J segment lost 0 bases and the V segment lost 0 bases, leaving 2 bases of the junction unmatched. CDR3: CASGLVTSGTSYEQYF. In DNA form, the CDR3 reads TGTGCTAGTGGTTTGGTTACTAGCGGGACCTCCTACGAGCAGTACTTC.

The chain is built from TRBV27 and TRBJ2-3; TRBD2 is a possible D gene (6 bases). The germline CDR1 and CDR2 sequences are MNHEY and SMNVEV (reference sequence). The V and J ends lost 2 bases and 6 bases respectively, with 12 bases between them. This CDR3 comprises 14 residues. This CDR3 reads CASSLRGKADTQYF. Here the CDR3 DNA reads TGTGCCAGCAGTTTACGGGGGAAGGCGGATACGCAGTATTTT.